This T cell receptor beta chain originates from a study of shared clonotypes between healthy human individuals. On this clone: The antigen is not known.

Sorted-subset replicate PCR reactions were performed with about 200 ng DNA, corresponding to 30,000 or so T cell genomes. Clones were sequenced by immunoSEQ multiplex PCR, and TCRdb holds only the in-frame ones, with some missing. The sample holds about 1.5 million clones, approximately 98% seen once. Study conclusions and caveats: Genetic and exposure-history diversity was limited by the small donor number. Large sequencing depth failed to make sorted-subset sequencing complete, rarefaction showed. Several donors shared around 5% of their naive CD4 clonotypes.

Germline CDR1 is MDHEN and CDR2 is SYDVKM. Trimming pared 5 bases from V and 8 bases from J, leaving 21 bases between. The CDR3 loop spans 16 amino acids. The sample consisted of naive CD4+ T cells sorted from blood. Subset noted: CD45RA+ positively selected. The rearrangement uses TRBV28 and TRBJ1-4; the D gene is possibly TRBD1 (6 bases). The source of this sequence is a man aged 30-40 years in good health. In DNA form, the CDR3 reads TGTGCCAGCAGTAAAAAGAACAGGGTTGTGGTAGAAAAACTGTTTTTT. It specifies CASSKKNRVVVEKLFF.